Below, 5 T cell receptor beta chains from the same sample are listed, as sequenced in a study of shared clonotypes between healthy human individuals (dated by TCRdb to 2019 to 2021). The method behind the library was the immunoSEQ multiplex PCR assay. TCRdb took over this immuneACCESS table, retaining in-frame rearrangements with V and J assigned. Such tables are incomplete; in checked studies, under half of the missing clones stem from an unresolved V gene, and the remainder is unexplained. Recorded for this sample are over 850,000 clones; 78% of them occurred a single time. The ten largest clones capture 0.6% to 0.7% of the sample. Sequencing was performed on memory CD4+ T cells from PBMCs. Reading the label with the study, this specimen's cell subset or site is: CD45RA-negative fraction. The receptor set was obtained from a man in his late teens or twenties in good health. Some clones in this sample may be carry-over from other donors' samples.

This clone was seen just once. This rearrangement joins TRBV14 to TRBJ2-7; no clear D. V was trimmed by 1 base and J by 3 bases, leaving 1 base between them. This CDR3 is built from 11 residues. CDR1 is SGHDN and CDR2 is FVKESK in the germline V gene. Here the CDR3 DNA reads TGTGCCAGCAGCCAAGGCTACGAGCAGTACTTC. Residues: CASSQGYEQYF.

This rearrangement joins TRBV7-9 to TRBJ2-3, with 16 bases fitting TRBD2. V was clipped by 7 bases and J by 1 base; unmatched bases: 8. The CDR3 runs to 18 residues. Germline assignment: CDR1 SEHNR and CDR2 FQNEAQ (reference sequence). This CDR3 is CASTKGLAGGPGTDTQYF. CDR3 in DNA: TGTGCCAGCACCAAGGGACTAGCGGGAGGGCCAGGCACAGATACGCAGTATTTT.

The CDR3 nucleotides are TGTGCCAGCTCACCATCGGGACAGGCTTACAATGAGCAGTTCTTC. Its protein is CASSPSGQAYNEQFF. The rearrangement uses TRBV18 and TRBJ2-1; TRBD1 matches 8 bases. This CDR3 contains 15 residues. The V and J ends lost 2 bases and 4 bases, in that order; junction bases with no gene match: 4. Germline loops: CDR1 KGHSH, CDR2 LQKENI.

The CDR3 DNA sequence: TGTGCCAGCAGCTTAGGCGGGTCTCGGGTTGAGCAGTTCTTC. Translated: CASSLGGSRVEQFF. V is TRBV7-8 and J is TRBJ2-1, with D possibly TRBD2 on 5 matching bases. CDR3 length equals 14 residues. Germline CDR1 and CDR2: SGHVS and FQNEAQ. V lost 1 base to trimming and J lost 9 bases, with 13 bases between them. Variable domain in full (rest from reference TRBV7-8 and TRBJ2-1): GAGVSQSPRYKVAKRGQDVALRCDPISGHVSLFWYQQALGQGPEFLTYFQNEAQLDKSGLPSDRFFAERPEGSVSTLKIQRTQQEDSAVYLCASSLGGSRVEQFFGPGTRLTVL.

The chain couples TRBV18 to TRBJ1-5, with D maybe TRBD1 (5 bases). Trimming removed 1 base from V and 7 bases from J, with 11 bases in between. The CDR3 spans 14 residues. The germline CDR1 and CDR2 sequences are KGHSH and LQKENI. The CDR3 is CASSPQGTGQPQHF. In nucleotides, the CDR3 is TGTGCCAGCTCACCACAAGGGACGGGACAGCCCCAGCATTTT.